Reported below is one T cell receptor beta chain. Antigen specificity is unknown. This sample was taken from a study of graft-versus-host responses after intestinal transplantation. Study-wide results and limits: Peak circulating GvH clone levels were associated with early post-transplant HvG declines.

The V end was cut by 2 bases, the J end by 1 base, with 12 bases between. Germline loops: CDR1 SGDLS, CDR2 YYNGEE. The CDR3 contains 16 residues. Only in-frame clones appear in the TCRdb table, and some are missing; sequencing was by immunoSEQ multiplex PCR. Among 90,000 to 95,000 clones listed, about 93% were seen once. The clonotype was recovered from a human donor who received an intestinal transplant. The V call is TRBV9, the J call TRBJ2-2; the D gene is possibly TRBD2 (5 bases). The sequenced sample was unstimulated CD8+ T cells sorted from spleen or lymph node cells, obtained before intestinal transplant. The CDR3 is CASSVQLAGNTGELFF. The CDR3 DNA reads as TGTGCCAGCAGCGTTCAACTGGCGGGGAACACCGGGGAGCTGTTTTTT.